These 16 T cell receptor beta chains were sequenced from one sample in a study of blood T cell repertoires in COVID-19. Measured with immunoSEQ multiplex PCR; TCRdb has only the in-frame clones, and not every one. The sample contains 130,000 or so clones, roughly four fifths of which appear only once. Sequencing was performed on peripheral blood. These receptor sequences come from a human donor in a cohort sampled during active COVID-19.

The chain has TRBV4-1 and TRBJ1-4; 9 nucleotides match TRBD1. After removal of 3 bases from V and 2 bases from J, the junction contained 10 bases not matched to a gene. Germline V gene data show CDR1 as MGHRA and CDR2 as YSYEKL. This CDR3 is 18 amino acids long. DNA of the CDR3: TGCGCCAGCAGCCACCAAAGGACAGGGGTGGGCACTAATGAAAAACTGTTTTTT. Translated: CASSHQRTGVGTNEKLFF.

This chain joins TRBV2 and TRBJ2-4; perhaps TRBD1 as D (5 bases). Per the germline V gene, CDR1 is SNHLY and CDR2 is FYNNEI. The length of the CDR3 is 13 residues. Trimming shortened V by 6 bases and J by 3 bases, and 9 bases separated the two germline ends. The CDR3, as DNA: TGTGCCAGCAGCAGGGATGACAAAAACATTCAGTACTTC. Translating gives CASSRDDKNIQYF.

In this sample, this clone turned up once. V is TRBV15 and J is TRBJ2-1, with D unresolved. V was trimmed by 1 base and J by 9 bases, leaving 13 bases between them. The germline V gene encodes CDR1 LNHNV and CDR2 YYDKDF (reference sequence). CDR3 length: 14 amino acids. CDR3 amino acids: CATSRASEVSEQFF. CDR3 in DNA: TGTGCCACCAGCAGAGCTTCCGAGGTTTCTGAGCAGTTCTTC.

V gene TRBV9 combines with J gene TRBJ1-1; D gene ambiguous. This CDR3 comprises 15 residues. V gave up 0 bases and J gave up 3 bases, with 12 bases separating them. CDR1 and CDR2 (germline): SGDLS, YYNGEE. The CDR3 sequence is CASSVDGLPDTEAFF. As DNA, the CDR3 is TGTGCCAGCAGCGTAGATGGGCTCCCGGACACTGAAGCTTTCTTT.

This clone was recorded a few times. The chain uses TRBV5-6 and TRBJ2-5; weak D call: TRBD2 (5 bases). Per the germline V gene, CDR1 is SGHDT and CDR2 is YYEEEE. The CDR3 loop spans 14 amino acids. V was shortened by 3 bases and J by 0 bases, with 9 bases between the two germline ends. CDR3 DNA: TGTGCCAGCAGCTGGACGGGGTACCAAGAGACCCAGTACTTC. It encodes CASSWTGYQETQYF.

The CDR3 loop reads CASSLEGAGFPDTQYF. DNA of the CDR3: TGTGCCAGCAGCTTAGAAGGGGCAGGGTTTCCAGATACGCAGTATTTT. The chain recombines TRBV11-2 with TRBJ2-3, with a weak D call TRBD1 (5 bases). Germline CDR1 SGHAT, CDR2 FQNNGV. V lost 0 bases, J lost 4 bases, and 14 bases lay in between. The CDR3 length is 16 residues.

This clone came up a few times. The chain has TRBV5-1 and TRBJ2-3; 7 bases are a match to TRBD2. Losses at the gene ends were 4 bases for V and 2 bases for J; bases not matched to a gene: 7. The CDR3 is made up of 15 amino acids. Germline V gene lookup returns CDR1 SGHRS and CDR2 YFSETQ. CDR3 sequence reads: CASSHGGGDTDTQYF. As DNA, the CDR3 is TGCGCCAGCAGCCACGGCGGGGGAGACACAGATACGCAGTATTTT.

The CDR3 here is CASSRGTVSNYGYTF. CDR3 nucleotides: TGTGCCAGTAGCCGCGGGACAGTCTCTAACTATGGCTACACCTTC. J is TRBJ1-2 and V is TRBV19; 7 nucleotides align to TRBD1. The CDR3 length is 15 residues. Germline V gene sequence: CDR1 LNHDA, CDR2 SQIVND (reference sequence). V was clipped by 6 bases and J by 0 bases; unmatched bases: 7.

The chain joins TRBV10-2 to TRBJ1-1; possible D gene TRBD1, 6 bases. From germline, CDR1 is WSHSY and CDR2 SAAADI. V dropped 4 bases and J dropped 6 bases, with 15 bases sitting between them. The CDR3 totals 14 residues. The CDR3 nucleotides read TGCGCCAGCAGTGTCAAGGGGGTGGTGGCTGAAGCTTTCTTT. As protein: CASSVKGVVAEAFF.

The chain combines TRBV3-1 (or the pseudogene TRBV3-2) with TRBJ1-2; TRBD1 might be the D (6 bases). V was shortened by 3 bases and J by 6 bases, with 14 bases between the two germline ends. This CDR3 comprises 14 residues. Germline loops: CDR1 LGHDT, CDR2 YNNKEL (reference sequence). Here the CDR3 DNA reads TGTGCCAGCAGCCACCACCAGGGGCGCGATGGCTACACCTTC. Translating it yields CASSHHQGRDGYTF.

The CDR3 is CASSRDSSTDTQYF. DNA of the CDR3: TGTGCCAGCAGCAGGGATTCTTCCACAGATACGCAGTATTTT. The J gene is TRBJ2-3, the V gene TRBV6-5; possible D gene TRBD1, 5 bases. The CDR3 length is 14 residues. The V and J ends lost 6 bases and 2 bases respectively, with 12 bases between them. From germline, CDR1 is MNHEY and CDR2 SVGAGI.

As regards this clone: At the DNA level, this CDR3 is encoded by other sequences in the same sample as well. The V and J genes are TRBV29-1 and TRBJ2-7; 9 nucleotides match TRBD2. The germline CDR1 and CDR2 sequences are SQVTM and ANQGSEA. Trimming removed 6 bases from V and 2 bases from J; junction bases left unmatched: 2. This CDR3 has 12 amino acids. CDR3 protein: CSVTSGTYEQYF. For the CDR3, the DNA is TGCAGCGTGACTAGCGGTACCTACGAGCAGTACTTC.

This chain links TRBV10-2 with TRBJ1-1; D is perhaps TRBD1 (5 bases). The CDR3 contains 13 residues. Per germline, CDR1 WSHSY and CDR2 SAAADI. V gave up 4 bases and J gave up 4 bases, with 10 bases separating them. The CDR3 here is CASSGQGSTEAFF. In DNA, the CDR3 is TGCGCCAGCAGTGGTCAGGGAAGCACTGAAGCTTTCTTT.

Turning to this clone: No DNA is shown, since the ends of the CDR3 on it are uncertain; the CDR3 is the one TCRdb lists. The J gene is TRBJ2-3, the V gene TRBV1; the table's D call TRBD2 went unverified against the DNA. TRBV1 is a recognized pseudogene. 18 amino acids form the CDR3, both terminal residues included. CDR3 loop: CTSSQEGVASGSTDTQYF.

The CDR3 is CASSLSTSPDTQYF. The CDR3 coding sequence is TGCGCCAGCAGCTTGTCTACTAGCCCAGATACGCAGTATTTT. This chain uses TRBV5-1 with TRBJ2-3; D is possibly TRBD2 (6 bases). This CDR3 has 14 residues. Germline V CDR1 and CDR2: SGHRS, YFSETQ. Trimming took 1 base from V and 4 from J, leaving 10 bases between them.

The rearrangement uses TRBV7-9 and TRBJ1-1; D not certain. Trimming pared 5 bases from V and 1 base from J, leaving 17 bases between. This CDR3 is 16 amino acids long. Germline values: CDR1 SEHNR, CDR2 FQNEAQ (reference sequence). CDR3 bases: TGTGCCAGCAGCCGATTGGAAGGTCAGGAGAACACTGAAGCTTTCTTT. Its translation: CASSRLEGQENTEAFF.